Below are 19 T cell receptor beta chains sequenced from a single sample in a study of blood T cell repertoires in COVID-19. The protocol was immunoSEQ multiplex PCR, while the TCRdb copy is restricted to in-frame clones and leaves out a portion. The sample shows around 700,000 clones, about nine tenths of them seen only once. The material sequenced was peripheral blood. All receptors derive from a woman aged 18-29 years with acute or convalescent COVID-19.

V usage is TRBV5-5 and J usage is TRBJ1-6; 11 nucleotides match TRBD1. This CDR3 comprises 17 residues. Germline V gene sequence: CDR1 SGHKS, CDR2 YYEKEE (reference sequence). V lost 4 bases to trimming and J lost 7 bases; unmatched junction nucleotides: 10. The CDR3 protein is CASSRPDRGRENSPLHF. Written as DNA, the CDR3 is TGTGCCAGCAGCAGACCGGACAGGGGGCGCGAAAATTCACCCCTCCACTTT.

CDR3 nucleotide sequence: TGCGCCAGCAGCCAAGAACAGGCGAGCTCCTACGAGCAGTACTTC. Amino acid sequence: CASSQEQASSYEQYF. The chain carries TRBV4-1 and TRBJ2-7; the D gene is possibly TRBD1 (5 bases). V lost 0 bases and J lost 0, with 9 bases in between. The CDR3 runs to 15 residues. In germline, CDR1 is MGHRA, CDR2 YSYEKL.

The chain employs TRBV6-1 and TRBJ1-5; 7 bases are shared with TRBD1. The CDR3 has 16 amino acids. CDR1 and CDR2 from the germline V gene are MNHNS and SASEGT. The V gene end was trimmed by 4 bases and the J gene end by 2 bases; junction bases not matched to a gene: 8. The DNA of the CDR3 is TGTGCCAGCAGTGTGAGTACAGGGGCCGGCAATCAGCCCCAGCATTTT. Translation gives CASSVSTGAGNQPQHF.

The chain uses TRBV4-1 and TRBJ2-4; possible D gene TRBD1, 7 bases. Trimming took 0 bases from V and 10 from J, leaving 19 bases between them. The CDR3 has 16 amino acids. The V gene's germline CDR1 is MGHRA and CDR2 YSYEKL. CDR3: CASSQDRGSTGTIQYF. The CDR3 DNA reads TGCGCCAGCAGCCAAGATCGCGGATCGACAGGGACTATTCAGTACTTC.

The V and J genes are TRBV15 and TRBJ2-1; the D gene is possibly TRBD2 (7 bases). The length of the CDR3 is 16 residues. The germline V and J ends were trimmed by 5 bases and 8 bases, with 22 bases remaining between them. CDR1 and CDR2 from the germline V gene are LNHNV and YYDKDF (reference sequence). DNA for the CDR3: TGTGCCACCAGCGGGGAGGGGGAAGCGGGGCGCGATGAGCAGTTCTTC. Residues: CATSGEGEAGRDEQFF.

The gene calls are TRBV5-6 and TRBJ1-5; the D is unclear. The length of the CDR3 is 12 residues. Trimming removed 10 bases from V and 8 bases from J, with 16 bases in between. Germline V CDR1 and CDR2: SGHDT, YYEEEE. The CDR3 sequence is CAGERLIKPQHF. The CDR3 DNA sequence: TGTGCCGGAGAACGGCTTATTAAGCCCCAGCATTTT.

The rearrangement uses TRBV5-1 and TRBJ1-4; D unclear. In germline, CDR1 is SGHRS, CDR2 YFSETQ. The V end lost 2 bases, the J end lost 3 bases, and 8 bases lay between the germline ends. The CDR3 consists of 14 residues. This CDR3 reads CASSFRGANEKLFF. In DNA, the CDR3 is TGCGCCAGCAGCTTCCGCGGGGCTAATGAAAAACTGTTTTTT.

The V call is TRBV30, the J call TRBJ1-6; a weak D match, TRBD1 (6 bases). The CDR3 is 13 residues long. Trimming cost V 5 bases and J 8 bases, with 13 bases left between them. CDR1 and CDR2 from the germline V gene are GTSNPN and SVGIG (reference sequence). The CDR3 loop is CAWSGDSDSPLHF. The CDR3 DNA reads as TGTGCCTGGTCAGGGGATAGCGATTCACCCCTCCACTTT.

As DNA, the CDR3 is TGTGCCACCAGTAGAGGGCTAGCGGGCAATGAGCAGTTCTTC. Protein product: CATSRGLAGNEQFF. The chain is built from TRBV24-1 and TRBJ2-1; 8 nucleotides agree with TRBD2. The CDR3 extends over 14 amino acids. Losses at the gene ends were 6 bases for V and 6 bases for J; bases not matched to a gene: 6. Germline V gives CDR1 KGHDR, CDR2 SFDVKD.

The chain recombines TRBV5-8 with TRBJ1-2; a possible D gene is TRBD1 (6 bases). The CDR3 is 13 residues long. Germline CDR1 is SGHTS and CDR2 is YDEGEE. Trimming stripped 5 bases from V and 4 bases from J, with 12 bases between. The CDR3 nucleotides are TGTGCCAGCAGTTGGACAGTTTTCTATGGCTACACCTTC. Translated: CASSWTVFYGYTF.

V is TRBV20-1 and J is TRBJ2-1, with 8 bases matching TRBD2. The trim removed 3 bases at V and 3 bases at J, leaving 7 bases unmatched. The CDR3 loop spans 15 amino acids. Per the germline V gene, CDR1 is DFQATT and CDR2 is SNEGSKA (reference sequence). CDR3: CSASPVGGVYNEQFF. In DNA, the CDR3 is TGCAGTGCTAGTCCCGTCGGGGGGGTCTACAATGAGCAGTTCTTC.

The chain recombines TRBV6-5 with TRBJ2-2, with 7 positions matching TRBD1. The CDR3 consists of 16 residues. Germline V gene data show CDR1 as MNHEY and CDR2 as SVGAGI. V lost 4 bases and J lost 4; bases outside the gene matches: 9. Written as DNA, the CDR3 is TGTGCCAGCAGTTCCTCGGACAGGATCGCCACCGGGGAGCTGTTTTTT. Translating it yields CASSSSDRIATGELFF.

This clone occurred once. The rearrangement uses TRBV7-2 and TRBJ1-4, with 7 nucleotides matching TRBD1. With V trimmed by 1 base and J by 7 bases, 15 bases remained unmatched. The CDR3 covers 18 residues. The V gene's germline CDR1 is SGHTA and CDR2 FQGNSA. The CDR3 DNA follows: TGTGCCAGCAGCTTAGTTGGGACAGCCGTTAGGGGTGGTGAAAAACTGTTTTTT. It specifies CASSLVGTAVRGGEKLFF.

The chain joins TRBV12-3 or TRBV12-4 to TRBJ2-7; D is uncertain. The V end lost 0 bases, the J end lost 5 bases, and 5 bases lay between the germline ends. The CDR3 length is 12 residues. The CDR3, as DNA: TGTGCCAGCAGTTTAGCGGCGGACGAGCAGTACTTC. This gives the protein CASSLAADEQYF.

This chain links TRBV13 with TRBJ1-1; tentative D call: TRBD1 (5 bases). Per the germline V gene, CDR1 is PRHDT and CDR2 is FYEKMQ (reference sequence). Trimming took 5 bases from V and 6 from J, leaving 16 bases between them. CDR3 length: 14 amino acids. The CDR3 reads CASSLTQGRAEAFF. The CDR3 DNA is TGTGCCAGCAGCCTCACGCAGGGTCGAGCTGAAGCTTTCTTT.

The gene calls are TRBV6-1 and TRBJ1-3; D is undetermined. V dropped 3 bases and J dropped 0 bases, with 9 bases sitting between them. CDR3 length equals 15 residues. Germline assignment: CDR1 MNHNS and CDR2 SASEGT. This CDR3 reads CASSDEETSGNTIYF. The CDR3 region has the DNA TGTGCCAGCAGTGATGAGGAAACCTCTGGAAACACCATATATTTT.

The chain carries TRBV2 and TRBJ1-1; possible D gene TRBD1, 6 bases. The V gene's germline CDR1 is SNHLY and CDR2 FYNNEI. V lost 6 bases to trimming and J lost 8 bases, with 7 bases between them. There are 10 residues in the CDR3. The chain's CDR3 is CASRGAEAFF. In DNA form, the CDR3 reads TGTGCCAGCAGGGGGGCGGAAGCTTTCTTT.

This clone came up once. The rearrangement uses TRBV19 and TRBJ2-1; 8 nucleotides line up with TRBD2. The length of the CDR3 is 12 residues. Germline V CDR1 and CDR2: LNHDA, SQIVND (reference sequence). The V and J ends lost 10 bases and 8 bases, in that order; junction bases with no gene match: 7. The CDR3 nucleotides read TGTGCCACCACCCCCGGGGGGGATGAGCAGTTCTTC. Translating it yields CATTPGGDEQFF.

This clone has just a few counts. J is TRBJ1-1 and V is TRBV7-2; D not certain. This CDR3 contains 17 residues. The germline V and J ends were trimmed by 0 bases and 3 bases, with 17 bases remaining between them. Germline V gene lookup returns CDR1 SGHTA and CDR2 FQGNSA. CDR3 region: CASSLAGEGRAHTEAFF. The DNA for the CDR3 is TGTGCCAGCAGCTTAGCGGGAGAGGGTAGGGCCCACACTGAAGCTTTCTTT.